These T cell receptor beta chains were read from a single sample in a study of shared clonotypes between healthy human individuals. Repertoires were generated with immunoSEQ multiplex PCR, while TCRdb's copy carries only in-frame clones and drops some. The sample has about 480,000 clones, 75% to 80% seen once. Sequenced input: PBMCs. Source of these receptors: a woman aged 40 to 50 in good health. Some clones in this sample may be carry-over from other donors' samples. Each CDR3 is given with its conserved first and last residue. The order of the fields is D gene, J gene, clone size, V gene, CDR3 protein, CDR3 DNA. A D gene is named only where the DNA matches it firmly. Clone size appears in some rows only: once, few, many, or a class for an expanded clone.

TRBD1 | TRBJ1-2 | . | TRBV5-4 | CASSQEGQGIGGYTF | TGTGCCAGCAGTCAGGAGGGACAGGGTATAGGTGGCTACACCTTC
. | TRBJ2-7 | . | TRBV2 | CASREGTLSYEQYF | TGTGCCAGCAGGGAAGGGACGCTCTCCTACGAGCAGTACTTC
TRBD2 | TRBJ2-2 | . | TRBV5-1 | CASSLIPGLAATGELFF | TGCGCCAGCAGCTTGATTCCGGGACTAGCGGCCACCGGGGAGCTGTTTTTT
. | TRBJ2-7 | . | TRBV10-1 | CASSAGTPYEQYF | TGCGCCAGCAGTGCCGGGACGCCCTACGAGCAGTACTTC
. | TRBJ1-1 | . | TRBV18 | CASSPMSGKNTEAFF | TGTGCCAGCTCACCCATGTCAGGGAAGAACACTGAAGCTTTCTTT
. | TRBJ2-5 | . | TRBV5-6 | CASSPGGWQETQYF | TGTGCCAGCAGCCCCGGAGGGTGGCAAGAGACCCAGTACTTC
TRBD1 | TRBJ2-1 | . | TRBV9 | CASSWTGQSSYNEQFF | TGTGCCAGCAGCTGGACAGGGCAGAGCTCCTACAATGAGCAGTTCTTC
. | TRBJ1-4 | . | TRBV7-9 | CASSLNTGSEKLFF | TGTGCCAGCAGCTTGAACACCGGTAGTGAAAAACTGTTTTTT
. | TRBJ2-7 | . | TRBV5-1 | CASSLGGDTYEQYF | TGCGCCAGCAGCCTTGGTGGGGACACTTACGAGCAGTACTTC
TRBD1 | TRBJ1-1 | many | TRBV2 | CASSPRQGVAFF | TGTGCCAGCAGTCCGCGCCAGGGGGTAGCTTTCTTT
TRBD1 | TRBJ1-5 | . | TRBV5-1 | CASSLEGDSHQPQHF | TGCGCCAGCAGCTTGGAAGGGGACAGCCATCAGCCCCAGCATTTT
TRBD2 | TRBJ2-7 | . | TRBV19 | CASSIGTSGSYEQYF | TGTGCCAGTAGTATCGGGACTAGCGGGAGTTACGAGCAGTACTTC
TRBD2 | TRBJ2-7 | . | TRBV10-2 | CASGQAGAYEQYF | TGCGCCAGCGGGCAAGCGGGAGCCTACGAGCAGTACTTC
. | TRBJ2-3 | . | TRBV10-1 | CASSGDIDTQYF | TGCGCCAGCAGTGGGGATATAGATACGCAGTATTTT